A single sample gave rise to the 7 T cell receptor beta chains below, sequenced in a study of control samples from healthy donors and cancer patients. Method: immunoSEQ multiplex PCR; TCRdb's copy keeps in-frame clones and lacks some. The data hold around 120,000 clones, with roughly 87% observed a single time. The sequencing input was blood. These TCRs come from a man aged 35 to 55 in good health.

This chain joins TRBV18 and TRBJ2-7; tentatively, D is TRBD1 (6 bases). This CDR3 is built from 13 residues. From germline, CDR1 is KGHSH and CDR2 LQKENI. Trimming shortened V by 3 bases and J by 4 bases, and 10 bases separated the two germline ends. The CDR3 spells CASSPGQFYEQYF. The CDR3 DNA reads TGTGCCAGCTCACCCGGACAGTTTTACGAGCAGTACTTC.

The CDR3 reads CASSLDPPAEAFF. For the CDR3, the DNA is TGTGCCAGCAGCTTAGATCCCCCGGCCGAAGCTTTCTTT. The rearrangement links TRBV11-3 to TRBJ1-1; no clear D. The germline V gene has CDR1 SGHNT and CDR2 YENEEA. The CDR3 totals 13 residues. Trimming removed 0 bases from V and 8 bases from J, with 10 bases in between.

The rearrangement joins TRBV9 to TRBJ2-5; 8 bases are a match to TRBD2. V shed 2 bases, J shed 4 bases, and the junction held 7 bases outside the gene matches. Per the germline V gene, CDR1 is SGDLS and CDR2 is YYNGEE. This CDR3 has 15 amino acids. This CDR3 is CASSVAGGWVETQYF. CDR3 nucleotides: TGTGCCAGCAGCGTTGCGGGGGGCTGGGTAGAGACCCAGTACTTC.

The chain uses TRBV14 and TRBJ1-1; TRBD1 aligns across 7 bases. The germline gives CDR1 SGHDN, CDR2 FVKESK. The CDR3 spans 15 residues. Trimming took 5 bases from V and 5 from J; bases not matched to a gene: 11. CDR3 sequence (DNA): TGTGCCAGCAGCACGCTAACAGGGGCGGGGACTGAAGCTTTCTTT. Translated: CASSTLTGAGTEAFF.

The V call is TRBV7-9, the J call TRBJ1-4; tentatively, D is TRBD1 (6 bases). Germline V lookup: CDR1 SEHNR, CDR2 FQNEAQ (reference sequence). The CDR3 covers 15 residues. V lost 3 bases to trimming and J lost 0 bases, with 8 bases between them. The CDR3 protein is CASSFGGTTNEKLFF. Written as DNA, the CDR3 is TGTGCCAGCAGCTTCGGGGGCACAACTAATGAAAAACTGTTTTTT.

The chain has TRBV9 and TRBJ1-2; perhaps TRBD1 as D (6 bases). Germline-derived CDR1 and CDR2 are SGDLS and YYNGEE. Trimming removed 4 bases from V and 6 bases from J, with 16 bases in between. The CDR3 totals 14 residues. CDR3 sequence reads: CASSPGAFRDGYTF. CDR3 DNA: TGTGCCAGCAGCCCGGGGGCGTTTCGGGATGGCTACACCTTC.

In nucleotides, the CDR3 is TGTGCCAGCAGCTTAGAACAATATCAGCCCCAGCATTTT. Amino acids: CASSLEQYQPQHF. The chain carries TRBV7-2 and TRBJ1-5, with no clear D. This CDR3 is 13 amino acids long. Germline V CDR1 and CDR2: SGHTA, FQGNSA. The V end was cut by 1 base, the J end by 5 bases, with 6 bases between. Full variable domain (outside the CDR3, taken from reference TRBV7-2 and TRBJ1-5): GAGVSQSPSNKVTEKGKDVELRCDPISGHTALYWYRQSLGQGLEFLIYFQGNSAPDKSGLPSDRFSAERTGGSVSTLTIQRTQQEDSAVYLCASSLEQYQPQHFGDGTRLSIL.